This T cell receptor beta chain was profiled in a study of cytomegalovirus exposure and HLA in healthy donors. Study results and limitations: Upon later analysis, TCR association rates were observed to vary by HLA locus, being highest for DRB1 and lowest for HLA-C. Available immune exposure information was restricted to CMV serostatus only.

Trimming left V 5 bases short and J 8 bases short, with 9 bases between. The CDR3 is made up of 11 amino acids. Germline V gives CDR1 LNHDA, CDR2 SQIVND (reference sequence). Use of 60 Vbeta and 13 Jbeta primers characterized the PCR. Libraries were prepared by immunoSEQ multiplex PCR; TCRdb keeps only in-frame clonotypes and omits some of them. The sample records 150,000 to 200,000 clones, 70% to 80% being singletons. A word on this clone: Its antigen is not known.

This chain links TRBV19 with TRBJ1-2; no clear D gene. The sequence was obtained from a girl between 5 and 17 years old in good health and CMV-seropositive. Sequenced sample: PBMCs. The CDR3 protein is CASSSSRGYTF. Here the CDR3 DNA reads TGTGCCAGTAGTTCGAGTCGGGGCTACACCTTC. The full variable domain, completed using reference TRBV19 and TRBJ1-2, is DGGITQSPKYLFRKEGQNVTLSCEQNLNHDAMYWYRQDPGQGLRLIYYSQIVNDFQKGDIAEGYSVSREKKESFPLTVTSAQKNPTAFYLCASSSSRGYTFGSGTRLTVV.